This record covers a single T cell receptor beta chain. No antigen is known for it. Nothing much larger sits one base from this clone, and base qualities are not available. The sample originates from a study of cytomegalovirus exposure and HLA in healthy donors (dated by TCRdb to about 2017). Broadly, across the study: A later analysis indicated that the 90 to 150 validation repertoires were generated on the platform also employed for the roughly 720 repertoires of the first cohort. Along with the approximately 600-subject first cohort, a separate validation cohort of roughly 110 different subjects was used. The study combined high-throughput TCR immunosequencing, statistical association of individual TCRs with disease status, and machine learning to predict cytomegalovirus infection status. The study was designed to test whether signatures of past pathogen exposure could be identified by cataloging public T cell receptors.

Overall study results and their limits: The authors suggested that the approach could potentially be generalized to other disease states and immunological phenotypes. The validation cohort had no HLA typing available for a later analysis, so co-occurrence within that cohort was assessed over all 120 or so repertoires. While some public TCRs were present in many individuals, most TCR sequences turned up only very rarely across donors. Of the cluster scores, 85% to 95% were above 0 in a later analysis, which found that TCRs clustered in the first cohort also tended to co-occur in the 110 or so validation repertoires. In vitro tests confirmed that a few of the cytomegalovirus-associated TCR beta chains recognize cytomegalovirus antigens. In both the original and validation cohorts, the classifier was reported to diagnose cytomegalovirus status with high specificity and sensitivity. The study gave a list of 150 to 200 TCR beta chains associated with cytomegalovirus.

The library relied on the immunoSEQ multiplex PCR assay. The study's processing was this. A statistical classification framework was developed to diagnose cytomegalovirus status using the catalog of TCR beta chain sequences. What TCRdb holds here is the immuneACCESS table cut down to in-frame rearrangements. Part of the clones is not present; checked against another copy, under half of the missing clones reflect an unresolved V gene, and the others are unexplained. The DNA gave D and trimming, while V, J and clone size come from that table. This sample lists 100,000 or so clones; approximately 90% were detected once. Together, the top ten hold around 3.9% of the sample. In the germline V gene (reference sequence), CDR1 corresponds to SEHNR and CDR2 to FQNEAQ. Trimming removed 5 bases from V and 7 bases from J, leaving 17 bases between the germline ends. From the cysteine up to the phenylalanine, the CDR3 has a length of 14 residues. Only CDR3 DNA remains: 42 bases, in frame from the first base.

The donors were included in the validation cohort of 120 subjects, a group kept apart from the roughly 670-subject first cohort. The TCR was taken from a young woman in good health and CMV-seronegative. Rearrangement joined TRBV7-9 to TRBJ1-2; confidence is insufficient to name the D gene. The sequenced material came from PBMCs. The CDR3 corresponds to CASSPMVAGGGYTF. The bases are TGTGCCAGCAGCCCCATGGTCGCGGGAGGTGGCTACACCTTC.